This T cell receptor beta chain was identified during a study of T cell responses to AZD1222 COVID-19 vaccine. The protocol was immunoSEQ multiplex PCR, while the TCRdb copy is restricted to in-frame clones and leaves out a portion. This table has around 110,000 clones, 92% appearing once. This clone was recorded only once. CDR1 is SNHLY and CDR2 is FYNNEI in the germline V gene. CDR3 length equals 15 residues. V dropped 6 bases and J dropped 3 bases, with 15 bases sitting between them. This TCR was recovered from an adult who received the AZD1222 COVID-19 vaccine. The chain employs TRBV2 and TRBJ1-5, with TRBD1 as a possible D gene (5 bases). Sequences were derived from peripheral blood, sampled 28 days after the second AZD1222 dose. CDR3 in amino acids: CASRRGENINQPQHF. In DNA form, the CDR3 reads TGTGCCAGCAGGCGGGGGGAAAATATCAATCAGCCCCAGCATTTT.